This entry concerns a single T cell receptor beta chain. Its antigen is currently not known. No much larger clonotype is one base removed from it; base qualities were not supplied. These data belong to a study of blood T cell repertoires in COVID-19 (dated by TCRdb to about 2020). General notes on the study: Samples covering the acute and convalescent phases of COVID-19 were provided by collaborators in the United States, Italy and Spain. The repertoires were made available in a free public database intended to serve as a resource for research on the immune response to SARS-CoV-2. Where HLA class I and class II types were available, the types were taken from metadata supplied by the sample provider, not from assay-based typing. Sample metadata almost always included a de-identified subject ID, COVID-19 status, age in years and sex. The prospective study material was composed of cDNA or gDNA derived from T cells, B-cell-depleted T cells, or PBMCs. The samples were drawn from two sources: the first 160 participants of the ongoing ImmuneRACE study, and 1,200 or so subjects contributed by 6 global collaborators. Subjects who had been exposed to COVID-19, were actively infected with it, or had recovered from it provided the deeply sampled blood TCRbeta repertoires that made up the dataset. The research as a whole found: The amount of clinical and demographic metadata varied by source and participant and was provided uncurated.

Each collaborating institution followed its own protocols to collect whole blood in K2EDTA tubes. For TCRbeta analysis, collaborator samples were shipped as frozen whole blood, as isolated PBMCs, or as DNA extracted from either sample type. TCRbeta CDR3 regions were amplified from genomic DNA by means of the immunoSEQ Assay, a bias-controlled multiplex PCR. On the authors' methods: Nucleated cell counts per sample were estimated from amplification of reference gene primers within the assay. To quantify the absolute abundance of each unique TCRbeta CDR3 rearrangement, sequence reads were collapsed and filtered. For each sample, productive Simpson clonality was calculated as the square root of Simpson's diversity index across productive rearrangements. Sourced from immuneACCESS, this table was stored by TCRdb with only in-frame sequences that have V and J called. A share of the clones is absent; for the studies checked, an unresolved V gene accounts for under half, and the remainder has no known explanation. That table is the source of V, J and clone size, and D and trimming were worked out from the DNA. In all, the sample holds about 330,000 clones, and approximately 90% of those were seen once. Clones ranked in the top ten supply approximately 4% of the sample.

The sequencing sample was made of peripheral blood. The TCR comes from a woman aged 45-60 years with active or convalescent COVID-19.

Here the CDR3 is given as CASTTGLYEQYF. At the DNA level, the sequence is TGTGCCAGCACCACAGGGCTCTACGAGCAGTACTTC. The chain uses TRBV12-3 or TRBV12-4 and TRBJ2-7; TRBD1 is perhaps the D gene, given 6 matching bases. V and J lose 7 bases and 3 bases, and a span of 10 bases separates them. The CDR3, from cysteine to phenylalanine, totals 12 residues. The DNA shown is the 36-base CDR3, in frame from base 1.